Listed here is a single T cell receptor beta chain. Its antigen is unknown. These data are taken from a study of cytomegalovirus exposure and HLA in healthy donors. General study findings and limits: With later analysis, a missense DCLRE1C variant became linked to TCR beta V- and J-gene trimming.

Germline loops: CDR1 SEHNR, CDR2 FQNEAQ (reference sequence). V trimming: 8 bases; J trimming: 2 bases; junction bases outside the gene matches: 8. The CDR3 totals 15 residues. The PCR made use of 60 Vbeta and 13 Jbeta primers. Assay: immunoSEQ multiplex PCR; the TCRdb copy retains only in-frame clones and omits some. Counted here are about 140,000 clones, 55% to 75% occurring once; the ten biggest clones make up approximately 4%. The chain joins TRBV7-9 to TRBJ2-2, with 7 bases aligning to TRBD2. The receptor was isolated from a middle-aged man in good health and CMV-seropositive. Sequenced material: PBMCs. Here the CDR3 reads CASHRWGGNTGELFF. The CDR3 region has the DNA TGTGCCAGCCACCGCTGGGGGGGAAACACCGGGGAGCTGTTTTTT.